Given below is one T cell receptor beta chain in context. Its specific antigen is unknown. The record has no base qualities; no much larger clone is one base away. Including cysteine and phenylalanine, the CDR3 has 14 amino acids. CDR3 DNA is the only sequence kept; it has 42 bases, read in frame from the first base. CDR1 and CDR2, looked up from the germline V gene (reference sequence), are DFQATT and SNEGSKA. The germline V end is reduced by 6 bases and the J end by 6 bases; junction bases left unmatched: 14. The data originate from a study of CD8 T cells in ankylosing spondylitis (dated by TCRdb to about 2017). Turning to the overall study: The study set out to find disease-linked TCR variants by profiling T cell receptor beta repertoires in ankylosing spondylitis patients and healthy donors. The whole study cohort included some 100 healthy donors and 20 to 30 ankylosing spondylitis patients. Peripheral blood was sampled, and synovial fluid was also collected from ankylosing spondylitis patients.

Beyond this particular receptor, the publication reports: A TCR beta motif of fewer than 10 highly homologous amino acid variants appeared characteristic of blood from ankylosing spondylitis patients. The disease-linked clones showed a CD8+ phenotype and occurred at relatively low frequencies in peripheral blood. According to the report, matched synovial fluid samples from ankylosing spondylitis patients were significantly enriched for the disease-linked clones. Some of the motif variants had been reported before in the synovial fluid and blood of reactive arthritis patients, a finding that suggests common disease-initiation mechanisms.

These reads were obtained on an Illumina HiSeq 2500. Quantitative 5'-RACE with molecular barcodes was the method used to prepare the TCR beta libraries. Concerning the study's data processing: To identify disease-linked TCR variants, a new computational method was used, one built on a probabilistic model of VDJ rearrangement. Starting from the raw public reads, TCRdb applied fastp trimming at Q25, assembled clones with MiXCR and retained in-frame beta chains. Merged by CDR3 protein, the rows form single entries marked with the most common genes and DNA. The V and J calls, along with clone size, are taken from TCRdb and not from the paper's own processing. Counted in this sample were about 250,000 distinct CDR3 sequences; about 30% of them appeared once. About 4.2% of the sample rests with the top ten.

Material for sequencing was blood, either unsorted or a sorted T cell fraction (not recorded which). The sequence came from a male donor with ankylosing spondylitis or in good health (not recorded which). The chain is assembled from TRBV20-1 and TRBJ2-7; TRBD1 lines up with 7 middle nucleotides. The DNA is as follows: TGCAGTGCCGCTGCCGAGGGGGCGTCCGTCGAGCAGTACTTC. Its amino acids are CSAAAEGASVEQYF.